The T cell receptor (beta chain) under discussion was sequenced for a study of vaccination and CD4 T cells after COVID-19. Study in general: Some control cultures received a CEFX pool, which served as the positive control. Others received an HIV-1 Nef pool or no peptide.

Trimming took off 6 bases at V and 8 bases at J, with 14 bases between the two ends. The CDR3 is made up of 13 amino acids. Described treatment: roughly ten-day PBMC culture with coronavirus spike peptide pools or control peptides (ViraFEST assay). The positive PCR dates, which preceded the US Alpha, Beta and Delta variants, fell between March and December 2020. Alongside about 9.1 IU/ml IL-2 and 10 ug/ml peptide pools, PBMCs were cultured at roughly 2 million per well. Fresh IL-2 medium was used to replace half of the medium on days 3 and 7. Regarding this clonotype: Its antigen is not identified.

An Oncomine TCR Beta short-read assay was used to sequence the DNA from cultured CD4+ T cells. TCRdb itself ran the PCR reads through MiXCR, one entry per CDR3 protein. The sample yields about 14,000 distinct CDR3 sequences, about 59% seen once. V usage is TRBV12-3 or TRBV12-4 and J usage is TRBJ2-1; D uncertain. The origin of this receptor is a human donor who had recovered from COVID-19. Sequenced sample: CD4+ T cells from blood, cultured in vitro. The CDR3 protein is CASSPGAWDEQFF. The DNA of the CDR3 is TGTGCCAGCAGCCCTGGCGCTTGGGATGAGCAGTTCTTC.